The source of this T cell receptor beta chain is a study of cytomegalovirus exposure and HLA in healthy donors. The CDR3 sequence is 13 residues long. CDR1 is LNHDA and CDR2 is SQIVND in the germline V gene (reference sequence). V was pared by 7 bases and J by 3 bases, with 10 bases between. PCR used 60 Vbeta primers and 13 Jbeta primers. Profiling relied on immunoSEQ multiplex PCR, and the TCRdb table lists in-frame clones only, not all of them. Found here are roughly 170,000 clones, around 82% of them singletons; the top ten hold 0.8% to 1.3%. J is TRBJ1-5 and V is TRBV19, with D possibly matching TRBD1 (6 bases). The clonotype originates from a man aged 25-40 years in good health and CMV-seronegative. Sequencing was carried out using PBMCs. DNA of the CDR3: TGTGCCAGTAAGGACAGACACAATCAGCCCCAGCATTTT. Its translation: CASKDRHNQPQHF.